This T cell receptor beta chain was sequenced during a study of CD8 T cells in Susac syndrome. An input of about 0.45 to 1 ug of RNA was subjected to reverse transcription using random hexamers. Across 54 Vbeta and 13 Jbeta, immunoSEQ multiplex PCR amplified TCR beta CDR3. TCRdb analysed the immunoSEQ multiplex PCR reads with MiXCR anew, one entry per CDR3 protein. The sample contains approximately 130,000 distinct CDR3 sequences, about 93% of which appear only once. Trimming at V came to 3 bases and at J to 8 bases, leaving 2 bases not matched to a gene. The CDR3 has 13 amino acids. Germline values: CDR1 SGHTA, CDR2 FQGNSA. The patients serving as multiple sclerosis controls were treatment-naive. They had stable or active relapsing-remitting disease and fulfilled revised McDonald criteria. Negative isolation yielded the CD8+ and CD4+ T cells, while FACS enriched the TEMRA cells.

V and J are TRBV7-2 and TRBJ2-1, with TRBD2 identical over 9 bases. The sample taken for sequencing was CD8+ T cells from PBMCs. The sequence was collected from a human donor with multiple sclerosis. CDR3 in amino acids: CASSFGTSYEQFF. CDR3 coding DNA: TGTGCCAGCAGCTTCGGGACTAGCTATGAGCAGTTCTTC.